This T cell receptor beta chain was captured by sequencing in a study of blood T cell repertoires in COVID-19. The CDR3 loop spans 16 amino acids. Germline V gene lookup returns CDR1 LGHNA and CDR2 YNFKEQ. J was trimmed by 6 bases and V by 0 bases; bases with no gene match: 5. Clones were sequenced by immunoSEQ multiplex PCR, and TCRdb holds only the in-frame ones, with some missing. The data hold fewer than 300,000 clones, with around nine tenths observed a single time. This chain uses TRBV4-2 with TRBJ2-3, with 11 bases matching TRBD2. This clonotype originated in a woman in her 30s who had recovered from COVID-19. Sequenced input: PBMCs or T cells enriched from blood (not recorded which). DNA of the CDR3: TGTGCCAGCAGCCAAGACGGGCTAGCGGGAGGCGATACGCAGTATTTT. Amino acid sequence: CASSQDGLAGGDTQYF.